This T cell receptor beta chain was obtained from a study of T cells after yellow fever vaccination (dated by TCRdb to about 2019). About the investigation overall: Libraries from fractions with low cell numbers were prepared with the SMART-Seq v4 Ultra Low Input RNA kit. Bulk TCR alpha and beta repertoires were sequenced longitudinally to track T-cell clones before and after primary and booster YFV17D yellow fever vaccination. The cohort comprised two healthy male donors, one aged 18 to 30 and one aged 30 to 40 years. Blood samples were taken at several timepoints before and after primary and secondary immunization, and bulk PBMC replicates and cell subsets were isolated. What the work shows at the level of the full study, not this receptor alone: A small share of clonotypes occurred in both CD4 and CD8 compartments, likely arising from convergent recombination. The study included only a couple of donors, which limits how far the findings can be generalized. After the booster, most of the clones that had expanded following primary vaccination were detected again (almost 98% of CD4 and 88% of CD8), which suggests that memory was broadly maintained. The secondary T-cell response was weaker than the primary response but faster, peaking on day 5 instead of day 15. Computational filtering was needed because FACS-sorted repertoires could contain abundant contaminating clonotypes from the bulk population.

In light of the paper, this sample's treatment or condition label describes: live attenuated yellow fever vaccine strain. At each blood-draw timepoint, two biological replicates of bulk PBMCs were collected. PBMCs were isolated from peripheral blood using a standard Ficoll-Paque protocol. TriZol was used to extract RNA from bulk PBMCs, from CD4 and CD8 fractions, and from dextramer-positive and dextramer-negative fractions. The CDR3 starts with the cysteine, ends with the phenylalanine, and has 15 residues. Only the CDR3 region is kept as DNA, spanning 45 bases read in frame from base 1. A distance of 19 bases separates the germline ends of V and J, which lose 6 bases and 7 bases respectively. Sequences SGHAT (CDR1) and FQNNGV (CDR2) are obtained from the germline V gene. Synthesis of TCR cDNA relied on 5'RACE template switching, a step that introduced a universal primer site along with unique molecular identifiers. Priming of cDNA synthesis was performed from both the TCR alpha and TCR beta constant segments. Library amplification used two PCR steps, and the second PCR step added sample barcodes and sequencing adapters. Sequencing of the libraries was done on either Illumina HiSeq 2500 (2x100 bp) or NovaSeq (2x150 bp). The study's own analysis went as follows. Reads were demultiplexed and collapsed into UMI consensus sequences with MIGEC, and V(D)J alignment was performed with MiXCR. Vaccine-responding clonotypes were defined with edgeR using replicate PBMC samples, requiring FDR below 0.01 and a log2 fold change above 5 up to day 15. Each bulk clonotype was labeled CD4 or CD8 based on which sequenced repertoire, CD4 or CD8, contained the clonotype at higher abundance. TCRdb took the public reads, trimmed them with fastp at Q25, ran MiXCR for clone calling and kept in-frame beta chains. Merged by CDR3 protein, the rows form single entries marked with the most common genes and DNA. TCRdb's processing, not the authors' own work, is the source of the V and J calls. In this sample the table shows around 600,000 distinct CDR3 sequences, approximately 13% of which occur a single time. The ten most abundant clones make up under 15% of the sample.

Details on this clonotype: Its antigen is unknown. Base qualities were left out, and no much larger clone turns up one base away.

The clonotype comes from a man aged 25-45 years who received the YFV17D yellow fever vaccine. This chain is built from TRBV11-2 and TRBJ2-1, with the D gene too uncertain to name. The source was PBMCs, collected on the day of the yellow fever booster vaccination. The bases are TGTGCCAGCAGAATCGACGCGGTCCTCTGGAATGAGCAGTTCTTC. Translation gives CASRIDAVLWNEQFF.